Listed below are T cell receptor beta chains from one sample, sequenced in a study of cytomegalovirus exposure and HLA in healthy donors. Sequencing was performed with immunoSEQ multiplex PCR; in TCRdb, only in-frame clones are kept and a portion is missing. The sample yields 45,000 to 60,000 clones, around three quarters seen once. Sequencing was carried out using PBMCs. Source of these receptors: a man aged 25 to 40 in good health and CMV-seropositive. Each CDR3 is given with its conserved first and last residue. Fields, in order: CDR3 protein, CDR3 DNA, D gene, J gene, clone size, V gene. D genes are given only for firm matches. Not all rows give a size; the values are once, few, many and, for expanded clones, a class.

cdr3_aa: CASRDRDRSLETQYF; cdr3_nt: TGTGCCAGTAGGGACCGGGACAGGAGTTTGGAGACCCAGTACTTC; d_call: TRBD1; j_call: TRBJ2-5; clone_size: .; v_call: TRBV19
cdr3_aa: CASSPTGYAGNTIYF; cdr3_nt: TGTGCCAGTAGTCCTACAGGGTATGCTGGAAACACCATATATTTT; d_call: .; j_call: TRBJ1-3; clone_size: .; v_call: TRBV19
cdr3_aa: CASSDWQGGPNQPQNF; cdr3_nt: TGTGCCAGCAGTGACTGGCAGGGAGGGCCCAATCAGCCCCAGAATTTT; d_call: .; j_call: TRBJ1-5; clone_size: .; v_call: TRBV2
cdr3_aa: CSVWEETQYF; cdr3_nt: TGCAGCGTTTGGGAGGAGACCCAGTACTTC; d_call: .; j_call: TRBJ2-5; clone_size: .; v_call: TRBV29-1
cdr3_aa: CASSLVGGRTIRQFF; cdr3_nt: TGTGCCAGCAGCTTAGTGGGGGGAAGGACAATACGGCAGTTCTTC; d_call: .; j_call: TRBJ2-1; clone_size: .; v_call: TRBV11-2
cdr3_aa: CASSQGQGAAIF; cdr3_nt: TGTGCCAGCAGCCAGGGACAGGGAGCAGCCATCTTC; d_call: TRBD1; j_call: TRBJ1-2; clone_size: .; v_call: TRBV4-2
cdr3_aa: CASSEHMNTEAFF; cdr3_nt: TGTGCCAGCAGTGAACATATGAACACTGAAGCTTTCTTT; d_call: .; j_call: TRBJ1-1; clone_size: once; v_call: TRBV6-5
cdr3_aa: CASSSWTGGRETQYF; cdr3_nt: TGTGCCAGCAGTTCTTGGACAGGGGGCAGAGAGACCCAGTACTTC; d_call: TRBD1; j_call: TRBJ2-5; clone_size: .; v_call: TRBV6-5
cdr3_aa: CASRAVDRGNSYNEQFF; cdr3_nt: TGTGCCAGCAGAGCTGTCGACAGGGGGAATTCCTACAATGAGCAGTTCTTC; d_call: TRBD1; j_call: TRBJ2-1; clone_size: .; v_call: TRBV28
cdr3_aa: CASSYLAGGDTQYF; cdr3_nt: TGTGCCAGCAGTTACCTAGCGGGGGGAGATACGCAGTATTTT; d_call: TRBD2; j_call: TRBJ2-3; clone_size: once; v_call: TRBV6-5
cdr3_aa: CASRDLPGDSNTEAFF; cdr3_nt: TGTGCCAGCAGAGACCTCCCAGGGGACAGTAACACTGAAGCTTTCTTT; d_call: TRBD1; j_call: TRBJ1-1; clone_size: .; v_call: TRBV2
cdr3_aa: CASSTRDSAYEQYF; cdr3_nt: TGTGCCAGCAGCACCCGGGACAGCGCCTACGAGCAGTACTTC; d_call: TRBD1; j_call: TRBJ2-7; clone_size: few; v_call: TRBV7-9
cdr3_aa: CASSLGLGQGAAFF; cdr3_nt: TGTGCCAGCAGCTTAGGTCTGGGACAGGGAGCAGCTTTCTTT; d_call: TRBD1; j_call: TRBJ1-1; clone_size: .; v_call: TRBV7-3
cdr3_aa: CASSFAGTSGGGDTQYF; cdr3_nt: TGTGCCAGCAGCTTTGCGGGGACTAGCGGGGGTGGTGATACGCAGTATTTT; d_call: TRBD2; j_call: TRBJ2-3; clone_size: .; v_call: TRBV7-2
cdr3_aa: CASSQTSGGGSYNEQFF; cdr3_nt: TGCGCCAGCAGCCAGACTAGCGGGGGAGGCTCCTACAATGAGCAGTTCTTC; d_call: TRBD2; j_call: TRBJ2-1; clone_size: .; v_call: TRBV4-1
cdr3_aa: CASTLQGPETQYF; cdr3_nt: TGCGCCAGCACCCTGCAGGGCCCGGAGACCCAGTACTTC; d_call: .; j_call: TRBJ2-5; clone_size: .; v_call: TRBV5-1
cdr3_aa: CASSPGTSPWTQYF; cdr3_nt: TGTGCCAGCAGCCCCGGGACAAGCCCTTGGACCCAGTACTTC; d_call: .; j_call: TRBJ2-5; clone_size: .; v_call: TRBV5-6
cdr3_aa: CAISEPGQGAFLVYTF; cdr3_nt: TGTGCCATCAGTGAGCCGGGACAGGGGGCTTTCTTGGTCTACACCTTC; d_call: TRBD1; j_call: TRBJ1-2; clone_size: once; v_call: TRBV10-3
cdr3_aa: CASSTDSSFSSYNEQFF; cdr3_nt: TGTGCCAGCAGCACCGACAGCTCCTTTAGCTCCTACAATGAGCAGTTCTTC; d_call: .; j_call: TRBJ2-1; clone_size: .; v_call: TRBV9
cdr3_aa: CASSSDRGYEQFF; cdr3_nt: TGTGCCAGCAGCTCAGACAGGGGATATGAGCAGTTCTTC; d_call: TRBD1; j_call: TRBJ2-1; clone_size: .; v_call: TRBV14
cdr3_aa: CASSGLAISYEQYF; cdr3_nt: TGTGCCAGCAGCGGACTAGCGATCTCCTACGAGCAGTACTTC; d_call: TRBD2; j_call: TRBJ2-7; clone_size: few; v_call: TRBV14
cdr3_aa: CASSPTRGFGNTIYF; cdr3_nt: TGTGCCAGCAGCCCAACCCGGGGTTTTGGAAACACCATATATTTT; d_call: .; j_call: TRBJ1-3; clone_size: .; v_call: TRBV9
cdr3_aa: CASSQDYRASGGHIDEQFF; cdr3_nt: TGTGCCAGCAGCCAAGATTATAGGGCTAGCGGGGGCCATATCGATGAGCAGTTCTTC; d_call: TRBD2; j_call: TRBJ2-1; clone_size: .; v_call: TRBV4-2
cdr3_aa: CASSTGSSYEQYF; cdr3_nt: TGTGCCAGCAGCACAGGGAGCTCCTACGAGCAGTACTTC; d_call: .; j_call: TRBJ2-7; clone_size: .; v_call: TRBV7-3
cdr3_aa: CASSLLEGHDYGYTF; cdr3_nt: TGTGCCAGCAGCCTGCTTGAGGGACATGACTATGGCTACACCTTC; d_call: .; j_call: TRBJ1-2; clone_size: .; v_call: TRBV5-8
cdr3_aa: CASARGMNTEAFF; cdr3_nt: TGTGCCAGTGCTCGGGGGATGAACACTGAAGCTTTCTTT; d_call: .; j_call: TRBJ1-1; clone_size: .; v_call: TRBV11-3
cdr3_aa: CASSLVGFGELFF; cdr3_nt: TGTGCCAGCAGCTTAGTCGGGTTCGGGGAGCTGTTTTTT; d_call: .; j_call: TRBJ2-2; clone_size: .; v_call: TRBV7-9
cdr3_aa: CASSLDEVTAYEQYF; cdr3_nt: TGTGCCAGCAGCTTAGATGAGGTGACGGCATACGAGCAGTACTTC; d_call: .; j_call: TRBJ2-7; clone_size: few; v_call: TRBV11-2
cdr3_aa: CASSLGPGRTEYNEQFF; cdr3_nt: TGCGCCAGCAGCTTGGGACCCGGAAGGACAGAATACAATGAGCAGTTCTTC; d_call: .; j_call: TRBJ2-1; clone_size: .; v_call: TRBV5-1
cdr3_aa: CASSLPRGRQETQYF; cdr3_nt: TGTGCCAGCAGCTTGCCCAGGGGGCGACAAGAGACCCAGTACTTC; d_call: TRBD1; j_call: TRBJ2-5; clone_size: .; v_call: TRBV5-4
cdr3_aa: CASSSPGTAYYEQYF; cdr3_nt: TGTGCCAGCAGCTCCCCCGGGACAGCATACTACGAGCAGTACTTC; d_call: TRBD1; j_call: TRBJ2-7; clone_size: .; v_call: TRBV7-9
cdr3_aa: CASSTGQGNSPLHF; cdr3_nt: TGCGCCAGCAGCACCGGACAGGGCAATTCACCCCTCCACTTT; d_call: TRBD1; j_call: TRBJ1-6; clone_size: .; v_call: TRBV5-1
cdr3_aa: CASSGQMEHQPQHF; cdr3_nt: TGTGCCAGCAGTGGACAGATGGAGCATCAGCCCCAGCATTTT; d_call: .; j_call: TRBJ1-5; clone_size: .; v_call: TRBV6-1
cdr3_aa: CASSKGQGVAIEQFF; cdr3_nt: TGTGCCAGTAGTAAGGGACAGGGGGTGGCCATCGAGCAGTTCTTC; d_call: TRBD1; j_call: TRBJ2-1; clone_size: .; v_call: TRBV19
cdr3_aa: CASSDKGGTEAFF; cdr3_nt: TGTGCCAGCAGTGACAAGGGGGGGACTGAAGCTTTCTTT; d_call: .; j_call: TRBJ1-1; clone_size: .; v_call: TRBV6-4
cdr3_aa: CSSSRLDYGYTF; cdr3_nt: TGTTCCAGCAGCAGACTAGACTATGGCTACACCTTC; d_call: .; j_call: TRBJ1-2; clone_size: .; v_call: TRBV7-9
cdr3_aa: CASSDSQGGTDTQYF; cdr3_nt: TGTGCCAGCAGTGACTCGCAGGGCGGCACAGATACGCAGTATTTT; d_call: .; j_call: TRBJ2-3; clone_size: .; v_call: TRBV6-4
cdr3_aa: CASSVPSGSPLHF; cdr3_nt: TGTGCCAGCAGCGTTCCCAGTGGCTCACCCCTCCACTTT; d_call: .; j_call: TRBJ1-6; clone_size: .; v_call: TRBV9
cdr3_aa: CASSPLRQLGISGANVLTF; cdr3_nt: TGTGCCAGCTCACCATTGCGACAGTTGGGTATCTCTGGGGCCAACGTCCTGACTTTC; d_call: .; j_call: TRBJ2-6; clone_size: .; v_call: TRBV18
cdr3_aa: CASSTPDRSNYGYTF; cdr3_nt: TGTGCCAGCAGTACCCCGGACAGGTCTAACTATGGCTACACCTTC; d_call: TRBD1; j_call: TRBJ1-2; clone_size: .; v_call: TRBV2
cdr3_aa: CASSVAGGTETQYF; cdr3_nt: TGTGCCAGCAGCGTAGCAGGGGGCACGGAGACCCAGTACTTC; d_call: TRBD1; j_call: TRBJ2-5; clone_size: once; v_call: TRBV9
cdr3_aa: CASSLAEGALGYTF; cdr3_nt: TGTGCTAGCAGCTTGGCGGAGGGGGCGCTTGGCTACACCTTC; d_call: TRBD1; j_call: TRBJ1-2; clone_size: .; v_call: TRBV5-4
cdr3_aa: CASSLGPGTGSYEQYF; cdr3_nt: TGCGCCAGCAGCTTGGGACCAGGGACTGGCTCCTACGAGCAGTACTTC; d_call: .; j_call: TRBJ2-7; clone_size: .; v_call: TRBV5-1
cdr3_aa: CASSLALAGYTF; cdr3_nt: TGTGCCAGCAGCTTAGCTCTAGCGGGCTACACCTTC; d_call: .; j_call: TRBJ1-2; clone_size: .; v_call: TRBV7-9
cdr3_aa: CASRQSGSGYNEQFF; cdr3_nt: TGCGCCAGCAGACAGAGCGGGTCGGGCTACAATGAGCAGTTCTTC; d_call: .; j_call: TRBJ2-1; clone_size: once; v_call: TRBV5-1
cdr3_aa: CASSLVGSSDYGYTF; cdr3_nt: TGTGCCAGCAGCTTGGTGGGCTCCTCGGACTATGGCTACACCTTC; d_call: .; j_call: TRBJ1-2; clone_size: .; v_call: TRBV5-6